Listed here are 26 T cell receptor beta chains from one sample, sequenced in a study of blood T cells in healthy people across ages (dated by TCRdb to the mid-2010s). The library was produced with 5' RACE. TCRdb lists the instrument as Illumina HiSeq 2500. A second roughly 6 to 12 cycle PCR used a sample-barcoded 5' primer and a J-beta primer mix. The public reads were run again by TCRdb, first through fastp at Q25 and then through MiXCR, and only productive beta chains were kept. CDR3 protein duplicates are merged, each entry listing the most common genes and DNA. The sample profile shows about 1 million distinct CDR3 sequences; under 30% of them were found once. The ten largest clones add up to less than 0.75% of the sample. This sample also belongs to another study, concerning T cells of mothers and their children.

Sequenced sample: blood. All receptors derive from a girl aged 2-15 years in good health.

This clonotype has just a few counts. The chain recombines TRBV4-1 with TRBJ2-1; TRBD2 aligns across 9 bases. The DNA end favors TRBJ2-4, so the J call may be wrong. Per the germline V gene, CDR1 is MGHRA and CDR2 is YSYEKL. The length of the CDR3 is 19 residues. The chain's CDR3 is CASSHPEGLAGKRLETQYF. The CDR3 DNA reads as TGCGCCAGCAGCCACCCCGAGGGGCTAGCGGGGAAAAGGTTGGAGACTCAGTACTTC.

The chain couples TRBV11-2 to TRBJ1-2; D might be TRBD1 (6 bases). The V end was cut by 6 bases, the J end by 2 bases, with 16 bases between. Germline CDR1 SGHAT, CDR2 FQNNGV. This CDR3 comprises 15 residues. The CDR3 reads CASSLGTSWNYGYTF. The CDR3 bases are TGTGCCAGCAGTCTAGGGACATCATGGAACTATGGCTACACCTTC.

The rearrangement uses TRBV5-1 and TRBJ2-4; D uncertain. The germline V gene encodes CDR1 SGHRS and CDR2 YFSETQ. The CDR3 has 13 residues. V lost 0 bases, J lost 8 bases, and 9 bases lay in between. CDR3 sequence (DNA): TGCGCCAGCAGCTTGGATAGGGAATACATTCAGTACTTC. As protein: CASSLDREYIQYF.

This chain joins TRBV7-2 and TRBJ2-3; D is possibly TRBD1 or TRBD2 (5 bases each). CDR3 length: 14 amino acids. Germline V gene data show CDR1 as SGHTA and CDR2 as FQGNSA. V gave up 4 bases and J gave up 4 bases, with 12 bases separating them. CDR3 sequence (DNA): TGTGCCAGCAGCTATCTATTGGGGGCAGATACGCAGTATTTT. Residues: CASSYLLGADTQYF.

This sequence joins TRBV9 and TRBJ2-7, with TRBD2 identical over 12 bases. This CDR3 has 14 amino acids. After removal of 3 bases from V and 9 bases from J, the junction contained 7 bases not matched to a gene. Germline lookup yields CDR1 SGDLS and CDR2 YYNGEE. The chain's CDR3 is CASSETSGSNGQYF. CDR3 nucleotides: TGTGCCAGCAGCGAGACTAGCGGGAGTAATGGGCAGTACTTC.

This clonotype has only a few counts. J is TRBJ2-1 and V is TRBV10-3; 8 nucleotides align to TRBD2. The CDR3 spans 14 residues. The V gene end was trimmed by 4 bases and the J gene end by 4 bases; junction bases not matched to a gene: 3. Germline assignment: CDR1 ENHRY and CDR2 SYGVKD. This CDR3 is CAISGGTSYNEQFF. The CDR3 nucleotides read TGTGCCATCAGTGGGGGGACTAGTTACAATGAGCAGTTCTTC.

This clonotype was seen a few times. The V call is TRBV7-8, the J call TRBJ2-5; D could derive from TRBD1 or TRBD2 (5 bases each). Deletions cut 5 bases from V and 2 bases from J, with 15 bases between. Germline assignment: CDR1 SGHVS and CDR2 FQNEAQ. The CDR3 is 15 amino acids. The CDR3 here is CASSPGWGSQETQYF. The CDR3, as DNA: TGTGCCAGCAGCCCGGGGTGGGGGTCTCAAGAGACCCAGTACTTC.

Ten or more counts support this clonotype. V and J are TRBV7-8 and TRBJ1-1, with D unclear. The CDR3 is 14 residues long. Germline V gives CDR1 SGHVS, CDR2 FQNEAQ. V gave up 5 bases and J gave up 1 base, with 11 bases separating them. CDR3 sequence: CASSKSPANTEAFF. The CDR3 DNA follows: TGTGCCAGCAGCAAAAGTCCGGCGAACACTGAAGCTTTCTTT.

The chain has TRBV11-1 and TRBJ1-1; D might be TRBD1 (6 bases). V was shortened by 7 bases and J by 2 bases, with 17 bases between the two germline ends. This CDR3 is built from 15 residues. CDR1 is SGHAT, CDR2 FQDESV, per germline (reference sequence). The CDR3 DNA follows: TGTGCCAGCAATCTGTCCCCGACAGGTAACACTGAAGCTTTCTTT. It is translated as CASNLSPTGNTEAFF.

The chain links TRBV12-3 or TRBV12-4 to TRBJ2-2; D is ambiguous. V lost 10 bases and J 0 bases, leaving 15 bases between the germline ends. The CDR3 covers 15 residues. CDR3 sequence: CATTPMGTNTGELFF. The CDR3 nucleotides read TGTGCCACCACCCCTATGGGGACGAACACCGGGGAGCTGTTTTTT.

This clonotype was detected only a few times. This rearrangement joins TRBV7-8 to TRBJ2-5; D is unresolved. The germline V and J ends were trimmed by 2 bases and 5 bases, with 12 bases remaining between them. Germline CDR1 reads SGHVS; CDR2 reads FQNEAQ. The length of the CDR3 is 14 residues. The CDR3 loop reads CASSLPPTWETQYF. CDR3 bases: TGTGCCAGCAGCTTACCCCCGACTTGGGAGACCCAGTACTTC.

The CDR3 loop is CSVEVPGQTYEQYF. The CDR3 DNA is TGCAGCGTTGAAGTTCCGGGACAGACCTACGAGCAGTACTTC. The rearrangement joins TRBV29-1 to TRBJ2-7; 7 bases agree with TRBD1. The trim removed 1 base at V and 2 bases at J, leaving 5 bases unmatched. Germline V CDR1 and CDR2: SQVTM, ANQGSEA. This CDR3 has 14 residues.

This clonotype has a handful of counts. This chain uses TRBV7-8 with TRBJ2-1; TRBD2 aligns across 8 bases. Germline values: CDR1 SGHVS, CDR2 FQNEAQ. V trimming: 4 bases; J trimming: 10 bases; junction bases outside the gene matches: 21. The CDR3 sequence is 18 residues long. For the CDR3, the DNA is TGTGCCAGCAGCTCCCGACCCCAAACTAGCGGACCTCTCTGGGAGCAGTTCTTC. It yields the protein CASSSRPQTSGPLWEQFF.

This clonotype was counted only a few times. CDR3 nucleotides: TGTGCCATCAGTCTTCTAGCGGGAGAGATCCAAGAGACCCAGTACTTC. This codes for CAISLLAGEIQETQYF. The genes are TRBV10-3 and TRBJ2-5; the match to TRBD2 covers 10 bases. The CDR3 sequence is 16 residues long. Germline V gene data show CDR1 as ENHRY and CDR2 as SYGVKD. The V segment lost 5 bases and the J segment 1 base; nucleotides outside the gene matches: 7.

This clonotype has a single count. The genes are TRBV5-1 and TRBJ2-5; 8 nucleotides match TRBD2. Near its end, the DNA agrees better with TRBJ2-7, so the J call may be wrong. CDR3 size: 16 residues. Per the germline V gene, CDR1 is SGHRS and CDR2 is YFSETQ. CDR3 sequence reads: CASSFKGQREGLEQYF. In nucleotides, the CDR3 is TGCGCCAGCAGCTTCAAGGGCCAACGGGAGGGCCTCGAGCAGTACTTC.

A few counts support this clonotype. V usage is TRBV13 and J usage is TRBJ2-1; D remains unclear. Germline V lookup: CDR1 PRHDT, CDR2 FYEKMQ (reference sequence). Trimming stripped 5 bases from V and 6 bases from J, with 14 bases between. The CDR3 is 14 amino acids. The CDR3 bases are TGTGCCAGCAGCGCATTAGGCCAATCCAATGAGCAGTTCTTC. Amino acids: CASSALGQSNEQFF. The variable domain in full, with the rest retrieved from reference TRBV13 and TRBJ2-1, is AAGVIQSPRHLIKEKRETATLKCYPIPRHDTVYWYQQGPGQDPQFLISFYEKMQSDKGSIPDRFSAQQFSDYHSELNMSSLELGDSALYFCASSALGQSNEQFFGPGTRLTVL.

The chain links TRBV7-2 to TRBJ1-6, with 7 bases that match TRBD1. The germline V gene encodes CDR1 SGHTA and CDR2 FQGNSA. The V and J ends lost 6 bases and 6 bases, in that order; junction bases with no gene match: 14. There are 17 residues in the CDR3. Here the CDR3 DNA reads TGTGCCAGCAGTTCTAACAGGGGCCGTGGGGGTAATTCACCCCTCCACTTT. This encodes CASSSNRGRGGNSPLHF. Full variable domain (outside the CDR3, taken from reference TRBV7-2 and TRBJ1-6): GAGVSQSPSNKVTEKGKDVELRCDPISGHTALYWYRQSLGQGLEFLIYFQGNSAPDKSGLPSDRFSAERTGGSVSTLTIQRTQQEDSAVYLCASSSNRGRGGNSPLHFGNGTRLTVT.

The chain employs TRBV6-1 and TRBJ1-6; D remains unclear. V lost 7 bases to trimming and J lost 10 bases, with 20 bases between them. CDR1 and CDR2 from the germline V gene are MNHNS and SASEGT. There are 15 residues in the CDR3. The CDR3 protein is CASMGPALTGSPLHF. DNA of the CDR3: TGTGCCAGCATGGGCCCCGCGTTGACGGGGTCACCCCTCCACTTT.

This clonotype was found a few times. The chain has TRBV21-1 and TRBJ2-1; whether TRBD1, the table's D call, matches the DNA was not checked. TRBV21-1 is designated a pseudogene. The CDR3 contains 16 residues. This CDR3 reads CASSNDPGTSYNEQFF. The CDR3 DNA is TGTGCCAGCAGCAATGATCCCGGGACATCTTACAATGAGCAGTTCTTC.

In DNA, the CDR3 is TGTGCCAGCGGCTCGGAGGGACACCAGTACTTC. Encoded protein: CASGSEGHQYF. The chain recombines TRBV12-3 or TRBV12-4 with TRBJ2-4; possibly TRBD1 or TRBD2 for D (6 bases each). Trimming removed 8 bases from V and 13 bases from J, with 15 bases in between. The CDR3 is 11 residues long.

This clonotype has just a few counts. The V call is TRBV29-1, the J call TRBJ2-5; no definite D call. Trimming stripped 7 bases from V and 2 bases from J, with 11 bases between. Per germline, CDR1 SQVTM and CDR2 ANQGSEA. CDR3 size: 12 residues. The DNA for the CDR3 is TGCAGCGGCGGCAGGCAGCAAGAGACCCAGTACTTC. Translated: CSGGRQQETQYF.

The rearrangement joins TRBV20-1 to TRBJ2-7, with a weak D call TRBD1 (5 bases). This CDR3 has 14 residues. Germline V lookup: CDR1 DFQATT, CDR2 SNEGSKA (reference sequence). V lost 1 base, J lost 5 bases, and 15 bases lay in between. CDR3 residues: CSARVPRALHEQYF. CDR3 DNA sequence: TGCAGTGCTAGAGTACCCAGGGCTCTTCACGAGCAGTACTTC.

J is TRBJ2-5 and V is TRBV4-3, with 9 bases lining up with TRBD1. Germline values: CDR1 LGHNA, CDR2 YSLEER. CDR3 length equals 17 residues. V gave up 4 bases and J gave up 5 bases; unmatched junction bases: 14. CDR3 protein: CASSPSRDRDWQETQYF. The CDR3, as DNA: TGCGCCAGCAGCCCAAGCAGGGACAGGGATTGGCAGGAGACCCAGTACTTC.

The sample holds a few counts of this clonotype. The CDR3 DNA reads TGTGCCAGCAGTTTTAGGGCGACAGGGTGGGATGGGGCCAACGTCCTGACTTTC. The encoded protein is CASSFRATGWDGANVLTF. This chain uses TRBV28 with TRBJ2-6; 7 positions agree with TRBD1. This CDR3 has 18 residues. The ends lost 3 bases at V and 3 bases at J; junction bases unmatched: 11. The germline CDR1 and CDR2 sequences are MDHEN and SYDVKM.

This clonotype has only one observation. This rearrangement joins TRBV5-1 to TRBJ2-3; TRBD1 aligns across 7 bases. Germline CDR1 reads SGHRS; CDR2 reads YFSETQ. The CDR3 contains 16 residues. The ends lost 4 bases at V and 3 bases at J; junction bases unmatched: 11. The CDR3 DNA reads as TGCGCCAGCAGCCTCTCGACGGGGACAGCAACAGATACGCAGTATTTT. Translated, it gives CASSLSTGTATDTQYF. Full variable domain (outside the CDR3, taken from reference TRBV5-1 and TRBJ2-3): KAGVTQTPRYLIKTRGQQVTLSCSPISGHRSVSWYQQTPGQGLQFLFEYFSETQRNKGNFPGRFSGRQFSNSRSEMNVSTLELGDSALYLCASSLSTGTATDTQYFGPGTRLTVL.

The rearrangement joins TRBV12-5 to TRBJ1-1, with D unclear. The CDR3 covers 15 residues. The germline V gene encodes CDR1 LGHNT and CDR2 FRNRAP. Trimming stripped 5 bases from V and 1 base from J, with 14 bases between. The CDR3 region has the DNA TGTGCTAGTGGTATATCTACCGGAGCGAACACTGAAGCTTTCTTT. Amino acids: CASGISTGANTEAFF.